These 11 T cell receptor beta chains share one sample of origin, sequenced in a study of blood T cells in healthy people across ages. Alongside a J-beta primer mix, a sample-barcoded 5' primer served in a second PCR lasting roughly 7 to 11 cycles. In TCRdb, the 5' RACE reads were re-called with MiXCR into one record per CDR3 protein. This table holds 650,000 to 700,000 distinct CDR3 sequences, 45% to 60% found once. The sample taken for sequencing was blood. These receptor sequences come from a woman of 80 years or more in good health.

This clonotype came up many times. The V gene is TRBV7-3, the J gene TRBJ2-7; D remains unclear. This CDR3 comprises 14 residues. V was clipped by 6 bases and J by 2 bases, with 14 bases between them. The germline V gene has CDR1 SGHTA and CDR2 FQGTGA. In DNA form, the CDR3 reads TGTGCCAGCAGTACTTCAGGTTTCCCCTACGAGCAGTACTTC. Residues: CASSTSGFPYEQYF.

This clonotype was recorded at least ten times. This chain uses TRBV29-1 with TRBJ2-3; D tentatively reads TRBD1 or TRBD2 (5 bases each). Between the trimmed V and J ends, which lost 6 bases and 6 bases, there was a span of 13 bases. CDR1 is SQVTM and CDR2 is ANQGSEA in the germline V gene. The CDR3 length is 12 residues. In DNA form, the CDR3 reads TGCAGCGTGGAGAGGGGATCGGATACGCAGTATTTT. Protein sequence: CSVERGSDTQYF.

This clonotype occurred many times. The chain has TRBV29-1 and TRBJ2-7; possible D gene TRBD2, 6 bases. Trimming cost V 4 bases and J 6 bases, with 16 bases left between them. This CDR3 spans 13 amino acids. Germline V gene data show CDR1 as SQVTM and CDR2 as ANQGSEA. Written as DNA, the CDR3 is TGCAGCGTTGGGGGGGAGACGGTGCGCGAGCAGTACTTC. Protein sequence: CSVGGETVREQYF.

The rearrangement uses TRBV29-1 and TRBJ2-3; D gene unclear. The V end lost 3 bases, the J end lost 4 bases, and 11 bases lay between the germline ends. The CDR3 totals 13 residues. Germline-derived CDR1 and CDR2 are SQVTM and ANQGSEA. The CDR3 nucleotides read TGCAGCGTTGATGGGCAGAACTCAGATACGCAGTATTTT. It is translated as CSVDGQNSDTQYF.

At least ten counts were recorded for this clonotype. The chain couples TRBV7-2 to TRBJ2-3; weak D call: TRBD1 (6 bases). The CDR3 runs to 16 residues. From germline, CDR1 is SGHTA and CDR2 FQGNSA. The V and J ends lost 4 bases and 1 base respectively, with 15 bases between them. This CDR3 reads CASSSWTAAGTDTQYF. CDR3 nucleotides: TGTGCCAGCAGCTCCTGGACAGCGGCTGGCACAGATACGCAGTATTTT.

V is TRBV4-1 and J is TRBJ2-5, with 10 bases matching TRBD2. After removal of 2 bases from V and 11 bases from J, the junction contained 17 bases not matched to a gene. Germline CDR1 reads MGHRA; CDR2 reads YSYEKL. The CDR3 has 17 amino acids. CDR3 sequence reads: CASSQFAVLAGYYGQYF. In nucleotides, the CDR3 is TGCGCCAGCAGCCAATTCGCTGTACTAGCGGGATACTACGGGCAGTACTTC.

This chain connects TRBV15 to TRBJ2-5; D unresolved. The V end was cut by 0 bases, the J end by 5 bases, with 10 bases between. The germline V gene has CDR1 LNHNV and CDR2 YYDKDF (reference sequence). The CDR3 has 14 residues. The CDR3 nucleotides read TGTGCCACCAGCAGAGAATATCCCTTGGAGACCCAGTACTTC. Translating it yields CATSREYPLETQYF. The full variable domain, rest sourced from reference TRBV15 and TRBJ2-5, is DAMVIQNPRYQVTQFGKPVTLSCSQTLNHNVMYWYQQKSSQAPKLLFHYYDKDFNNEADTPDNFQSRRPNTSFCFLDIRSPGLGDTAMYLCATSREYPLETQYFGPGTRLLVL.

This clonotype was detected only a few times. This rearrangement joins TRBV5-1 to TRBJ1-1, with a possible D match to TRBD1 (5 bases). Germline V gives CDR1 SGHRS, CDR2 YFSETQ. V shed 5 bases and J shed 1 base, with 12 bases lying between them. The CDR3 has 14 amino acids. CDR3 in amino acids: CASRPGAANTEAFF. The CDR3 coding sequence is TGCGCCAGCAGACCCGGGGCAGCGAACACTGAAGCTTTCTTT.

This clonotype has ten or more counts. This rearrangement joins TRBV6-5 to TRBJ1-1, with a possible D match to TRBD1 (6 bases). CDR3 length: 13 amino acids. The germline V gene encodes CDR1 MNHEY and CDR2 SVGAGI. V was trimmed by 6 bases and J by 4 bases, leaving 12 bases between them. CDR3: CASRSGQITEAFF. CDR3 coding DNA: TGTGCCAGCAGATCCGGACAGATCACTGAAGCTTTCTTT.

As DNA, the CDR3 is TGTGCCAGCAGCTTTGACTCGGATGGCTACACCTTC. Translation: CASSFDSDGYTF. This chain links TRBV7-8 with TRBJ1-2; D is uncertain. The V gene's germline CDR1 is SGHVS and CDR2 FQNEAQ. This CDR3 has 12 amino acids. Trimming pared 3 bases from V and 6 bases from J, leaving 8 bases between.

In its sample, this clonotype was seen many times. The J gene is TRBJ2-1, the V gene TRBV3-1; D unresolved. The CDR3 extends over 19 amino acids. Germline values: CDR1 LGHDT, CDR2 YNNKEL (reference sequence). V lost 0 bases and J lost 12, with 30 bases in between. The CDR3 region is CASSQDYLAEYVQRKGQFF. In DNA, the CDR3 is TGTGCCAGCAGCCAAGATTATTTAGCTGAGTACGTCCAAAGGAAGGGGCAGTTCTTC.